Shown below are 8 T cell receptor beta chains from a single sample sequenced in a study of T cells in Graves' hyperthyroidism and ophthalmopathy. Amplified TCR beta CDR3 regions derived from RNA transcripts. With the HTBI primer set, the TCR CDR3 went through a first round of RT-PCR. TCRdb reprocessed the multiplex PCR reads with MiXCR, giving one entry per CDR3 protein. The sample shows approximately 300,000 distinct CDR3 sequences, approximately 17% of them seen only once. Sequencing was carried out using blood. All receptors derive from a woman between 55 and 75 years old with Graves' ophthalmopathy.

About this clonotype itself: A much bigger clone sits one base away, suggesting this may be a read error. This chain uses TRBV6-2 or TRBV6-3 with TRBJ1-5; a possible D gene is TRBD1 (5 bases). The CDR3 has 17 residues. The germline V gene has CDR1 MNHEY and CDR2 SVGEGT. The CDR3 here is CASSYPWQDISNRPQHF. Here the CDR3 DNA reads TGTGCCAGCAGTTACCCTTGGCAGGACATTAGCAATCGGCCCCAGCATTTT.

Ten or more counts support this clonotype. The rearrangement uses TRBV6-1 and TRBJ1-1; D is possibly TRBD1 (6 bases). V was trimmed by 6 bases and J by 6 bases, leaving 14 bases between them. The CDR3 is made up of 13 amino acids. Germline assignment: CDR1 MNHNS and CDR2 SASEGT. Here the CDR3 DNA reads TGTGCCAGCAGCCGAAACAGGGTCGCTGAAGCTTTCTTT. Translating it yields CASSRNRVAEAFF.

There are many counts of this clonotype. CDR3 DNA sequence: TGTGCCAGCCACCCCGGGGACAGAAACTACGAGCAGTACTTC. Its protein is CASHPGDRNYEQYF. The V gene is TRBV6-1, the J gene TRBJ2-7; 7 bases are a match to TRBD1. Germline lookup yields CDR1 MNHNS and CDR2 SASEGT. The CDR3 length is 14 residues. V shed 8 bases and J 3 bases; nucleotides not matched to a gene: 10.

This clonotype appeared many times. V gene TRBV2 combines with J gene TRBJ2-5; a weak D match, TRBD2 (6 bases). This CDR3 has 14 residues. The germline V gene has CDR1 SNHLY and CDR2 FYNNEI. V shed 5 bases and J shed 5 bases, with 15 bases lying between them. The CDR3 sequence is CASSPEAGSETQYF. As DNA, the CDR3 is TGTGCCAGCAGTCCAGAGGCGGGGAGCGAGACCCAGTACTTC. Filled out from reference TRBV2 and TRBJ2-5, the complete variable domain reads EPEVTQTPSHQVTQMGQEVILRCVPISNHLYFYWYRQILGQKVEFLVSFYNNEISEKSEIFDDQFSVERPDGSNFTLKIRSTKLEDSAMYFCASSPEAGSETQYFGPGTRLLVL.

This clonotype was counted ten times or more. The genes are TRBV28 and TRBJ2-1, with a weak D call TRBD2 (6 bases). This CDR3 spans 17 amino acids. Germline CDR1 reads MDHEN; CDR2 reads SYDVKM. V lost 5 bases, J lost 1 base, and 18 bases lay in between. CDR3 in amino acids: CASSPAGLQASYNEQFF. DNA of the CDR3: TGTGCCAGCAGTCCGGCGGGACTCCAAGCGTCCTACAATGAGCAGTTCTTC.

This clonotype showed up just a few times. The CDR3 spells CASSISLNEVNTEAFF. In DNA form, the CDR3 reads TGTGCCAGTAGTATATCACTTAACGAGGTTAACACTGAAGCTTTCTTT. V usage is TRBV19 and J usage is TRBJ1-1; D is unclear. The CDR3 is 16 amino acids. The V gene lost 2 bases and the J gene lost 2 bases, with 15 bases spanning the gap. From germline, CDR1 is LNHDA and CDR2 SQIVND (reference sequence).

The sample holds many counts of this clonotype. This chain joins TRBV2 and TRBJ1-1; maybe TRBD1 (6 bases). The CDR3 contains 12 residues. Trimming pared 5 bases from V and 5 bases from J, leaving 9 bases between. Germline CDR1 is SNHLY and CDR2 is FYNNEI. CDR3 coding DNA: TGTGCCAGCAGTACAGGGTTGACTGAAGCTTTCTTT. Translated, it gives CASSTGLTEAFF.

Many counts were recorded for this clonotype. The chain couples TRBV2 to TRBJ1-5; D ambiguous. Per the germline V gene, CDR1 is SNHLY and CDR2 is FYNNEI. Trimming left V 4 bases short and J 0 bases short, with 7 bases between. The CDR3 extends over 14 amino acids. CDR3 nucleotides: TGTGCCAGCAGTGGAGGAGATAGCAATCAGCCCCAGCATTTT. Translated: CASSGGDSNQPQHF.